Below, 21 T cell receptor beta chains from the same sample are listed, as sequenced in a study of beta chain features in type 1 diabetes. Expressed TCRB transcripts got sequenced, as all isolated RNA was reverse transcribed. Libraries were prepared by immunoSEQ multiplex PCR; TCRdb keeps only in-frame clonotypes and omits some of them. The sample holds fewer than 200,000 clones, about an eighth seen once. Sequencing used central memory CD4+ T cells from blood. Receptors were obtained from a woman aged 18-29 years in good health.

The chain links TRBV19 to TRBJ2-3, with 7 bases identical to TRBD1. Per germline, CDR1 LNHDA and CDR2 SQIVND (reference sequence). CDR3 length equals 15 residues. The junction had 10 bases not matched to a gene; V was cut back by 4 bases and J by 6 bases. This chain's CDR3 is CASSNYRGEADTQYF. The CDR3 DNA follows: TGTGCCAGTAGTAACTACAGGGGAGAGGCGGATACGCAGTATTTT.

In its sample, this clone was seen a few times. CDR3 residues: CASIGLYSNTEAFF. The DNA of the CDR3 is TGTGCCAGCATAGGTTTGTACAGCAACACTGAAGCTTTCTTT. J is TRBJ1-1 and V is TRBV2; no definite D call. The CDR3 covers 14 residues. Germline V gene lookup returns CDR1 SNHLY and CDR2 FYNNEI. Trimming pared 7 bases from V and 2 bases from J, leaving 14 bases between.

This clone was counted a few times. J is TRBJ2-7 and V is TRBV25-1; 10 bases are shared with TRBD2. The CDR3 extends over 14 amino acids. Germline CDR1 MGHDK, CDR2 SYGVNS. The trim removed 5 bases at V and 4 bases at J, leaving 5 bases unmatched. CDR3: CASSSLAGAYEQYF. The DNA of the CDR3 is TGTGCCAGCAGTAGCCTAGCGGGAGCTTACGAGCAGTACTTC.

The gene calls are TRBV4-3 and TRBJ2-1, with TRBD2 identical over 8 bases. CDR1 is LGHNA and CDR2 is YSLEER in the germline V gene. The CDR3 runs to 15 residues. J lost 2 bases, V lost 6 bases, and 6 bases had no gene match. The CDR3 DNA sequence: TGCGCCAGCAGTCGGGCTAGCGGGCCCTACAATGAGCAGTTCTTC. Its translation is CASSRASGPYNEQFF.

The chain is built from TRBV19 and TRBJ2-3, with D maybe TRBD2 (6 bases). Germline V gene lookup returns CDR1 LNHDA and CDR2 SQIVND (reference sequence). V lost 7 bases to trimming and J lost 1 base, with 12 bases between them. The CDR3 contains 14 residues. For the CDR3, the DNA is TGTGCCAGTACCCAGCGGGCCGGCACAGATACGCAGTATTTT. This codes for CASTQRAGTDTQYF. The full variable domain, rest sourced from reference TRBV19 and TRBJ2-3, is DGGITQSPKYLFRKEGQNVTLSCEQNLNHDAMYWYRQDPGQGLRLIYYSQIVNDFQKGDIAEGYSVSREKKESFPLTVTSAQKNPTAFYLCASTQRAGTDTQYFGPGTRLTVL.

The CDR3 sequence: CASSFTGGWMEETQYF. The CDR3 DNA sequence: TGTGCCAGCAGCTTCACAGGGGGCTGGATGGAAGAGACCCAGTACTTC. This chain links TRBV7-3 with TRBJ2-5; 9 bases align to TRBD1. The germline V gene has CDR1 SGHTA and CDR2 FQGTGA. The CDR3 contains 16 residues. Trimming took 3 bases from V and 3 from J; bases not matched to a gene: 8.

V is TRBV6-5 and J is TRBJ1-1; the D is unclear. The CDR3 covers 13 residues. Germline V gene data show CDR1 as MNHEY and CDR2 as SVGAGI. Trimming took 6 bases from V and 1 from J, leaving 9 bases between them. The CDR3 DNA is TGTGCCAGCAGATCCTATAAGAACACTGAAGCTTTCTTT. It is translated as CASRSYKNTEAFF.

J is TRBJ2-5 and V is TRBV7-9; the match to TRBD1 covers 10 bases. Germline CDR1 reads SEHNR; CDR2 reads FQNEAQ (reference sequence). This CDR3 contains 14 residues. The trim removed 6 bases at V and 5 bases at J, leaving 6 bases unmatched. The CDR3 DNA reads as TGTGCCAGCAGACGACAGGGGGCGGGGGAGACCCAGTACTTC. It codes for CASRRQGAGETQYF.

This rearrangement joins TRBV5-4 to TRBJ1-1, with D perhaps TRBD1 (6 bases). Trimming shortened V by 4 bases and J by 1 base, and 11 bases separated the two germline ends. The CDR3 contains 14 residues. CDR1 and CDR2 from the germline V gene are SGHNT and YYREEE (reference sequence). CDR3 coding DNA: TGTGCCAGCAGCGACCGGACAGCGAACACTGAAGCTTTCTTT. This codes for CASSDRTANTEAFF.

This clone occurred many times. The J gene is TRBJ2-1, the V gene TRBV7-9; possibly TRBD1 for D (6 bases). The CDR3 has 18 residues. Trimming took 5 bases from V and 0 from J, leaving 20 bases between them. Germline-derived CDR1 and CDR2 are SEHNR and FQNEAQ (reference sequence). This CDR3 is CASSTQQGQFSSYNEQFF. In nucleotides, the CDR3 is TGTGCCAGCAGCACCCAACAAGGACAGTTCAGCTCCTACAATGAGCAGTTCTTC.

This sequence joins TRBV7-3 and TRBJ2-5, with TRBD1 identical over 8 bases. The V gene's germline CDR1 is SGHTA and CDR2 FQGTGA. CDR3 length equals 14 residues. V was pared by 5 bases and J by 5 bases, with 7 bases of the junction left unmatched. CDR3 sequence reads: CASSVAGGRETQYF. The CDR3 region has the DNA TGTGCCAGCAGCGTTGCAGGGGGCCGCGAGACCCAGTACTTC.

The V gene is TRBV18, the J gene TRBJ2-1; 10 positions match TRBD1. CDR1 KGHSH and CDR2 LQKENI come from the germline V gene. After removal of 6 bases from V and 5 bases from J, the junction contained 4 bases not matched to a gene. This CDR3 has 14 amino acids. The CDR3 DNA is TGTGCCAGCTCGGGACAGGGGACCCACAATGAGCAGTTCTTC. Translation gives CASSGQGTHNEQFF.

This clone has a count of ten or more. V is TRBV30 and J is TRBJ1-2; TRBD1 matches 10 bases. The CDR3 covers 15 residues. CDR1 and CDR2 (germline): GTSNPN, SVGIG (reference sequence). V dropped 5 bases and J dropped 0; count of bases not matched to a gene: 6. The CDR3 reads CAWGRQGAANYGYTF. In DNA, the CDR3 is TGTGCCTGGGGAAGACAGGGGGCTGCTAACTATGGCTACACCTTC.

V and J are TRBV5-1 and TRBJ2-1; 8 bases fit TRBD2. Unmatched junction bases numbered 4, after V lost 0 bases and J lost 2 bases. Germline CDR1 is SGHRS and CDR2 is YFSETQ. The CDR3 consists of 16 residues. The CDR3, as DNA: TGCGCCAGCAGCTTGGTTAGCGGGAATACCTACAATGAGCAGTTCTTC. This encodes CASSLVSGNTYNEQFF.

The rearrangement uses TRBV28 and TRBJ1-4, with 7 bases that match TRBD1. This CDR3 comprises 14 residues. From germline, CDR1 is MDHEN and CDR2 SYDVKM. V dropped 6 bases and J dropped 8; count of bases not matched to a gene: 9. CDR3 sequence reads: CASSRQGVGEKLFF. The CDR3 coding sequence is TGTGCCAGCAGCCGACAGGGAGTGGGGGAAAAACTGTTTTTT.

This clone was observed a handful of times. The CDR3 region has the DNA TGTGCCAGCAGACAGGGTGGGAATAGCAATCAGCCCCAGCATTTT. Translation: CASRQGGNSNQPQHF. The rearrangement joins TRBV28 to TRBJ1-5; D perhaps matches TRBD1 (6 bases). The CDR3 runs 15 residues. Germline values: CDR1 MDHEN, CDR2 SYDVKM. V dropped 6 bases and J dropped 0 bases, with 12 bases sitting between them. Filled out from reference TRBV28 and TRBJ1-5, the complete variable domain reads DVKVTQSSRYLVKRTGEKVFLECVQDMDHENMFWYRQDPGLGLRLIYFSYDVKMKEKGDIPEGYSVSREKKERFSLILESASTNQTSMYLCASRQGGNSNQPQHFGDGTRLSIL.

The table lists this clone with a few counts. The chain employs TRBV18 and TRBJ2-6; 10 nucleotides match TRBD1. The germline V gene has CDR1 KGHSH and CDR2 LQKENI. Losses at the gene ends were 6 bases for V and 5 bases for J; bases not matched to a gene: 7. The CDR3 has 16 residues. In DNA, the CDR3 is TGTGCCAGCTCGCAGGAGACAGGGGGCTGGGCCAACGTCCTGACTTTC. Its translation: CASSQETGGWANVLTF.

The J gene is TRBJ2-1, the V gene TRBV6-5, with D possibly TRBD2 on 5 matching bases. The CDR3 loop spans 13 amino acids. V was clipped by 10 bases and J by 7 bases, with 17 bases between them. The V gene's germline CDR1 is MNHEY and CDR2 SVGAGI. In nucleotides, the CDR3 is TGTGCCACCTCTCGGACTTACTCGAATGAGCAGTTCTTC. Amino acid sequence: CATSRTYSNEQFF.

The chain combines TRBV15 with TRBJ2-5; 9 bases align to TRBD2. The CDR3 is 15 residues long. V shed 2 bases, J shed 3 bases, and the junction held 4 bases outside the gene matches. Germline values: CDR1 LNHNV, CDR2 YYDKDF (reference sequence). Here the CDR3 DNA reads TGTGCCACCAGCAGACCAGCGGGGGGCAAAGAGACCCAGTACTTC. It yields the protein CATSRPAGGKETQYF.

This chain connects TRBV28 to TRBJ2-7; D is ambiguous. The CDR3 is made up of 14 amino acids. The V and J ends lost 6 bases and 6 bases respectively, with 18 bases between them. CDR1 is MDHEN and CDR2 is SYDVKM in the germline V gene. The CDR3 DNA follows: TGTGCCAGCAGCCCGGCCAGACAAGTACGCGAGCAGTACTTC. Its protein is CASSPARQVREQYF. Variable domain in full (rest from reference TRBV28 and TRBJ2-7): DVKVTQSSRYLVKRTGEKVFLECVQDMDHENMFWYRQDPGLGLRLIYFSYDVKMKEKGDIPEGYSVSREKKERFSLILESASTNQTSMYLCASSPARQVREQYFGPGTRLTVT.

The rearrangement joins TRBV18 to TRBJ2-1; 10 bases fit TRBD2. This CDR3 has 16 amino acids. Germline CDR1 is KGHSH and CDR2 is LQKENI. V lost 1 base to trimming and J lost 9 bases; unmatched junction nucleotides: 9. The CDR3 DNA reads TGTGCCAGCTCACCACGACCTAGCGGGAGTTTCCCTGAGCAGTTCTTC. The encoded protein is CASSPRPSGSFPEQFF. Complete variable domain (other parts from reference TRBV18 and TRBJ2-1): NAGVMQNPRHLVRRRGQEARLRCSPMKGHSHVYWYRQLPEEGLKFMVYLQKENIIDESGMPKERFSAEFPKEGPSILRIQQVVRGDSAAYFCASSPRPSGSFPEQFFGPGTRLTVL.